The next 14 T cell receptor beta chains were all read from a single sample in a study of T cells in Graves' hyperthyroidism and ophthalmopathy. The source material, RNA transcripts, was used to amplify TCR beta CDR3 regions. TCR CDR3 regions were first amplified by RT-PCR with HTBI primers. Each CDR3 protein is one row after TCRdb ran MiXCR on the multiplex PCR reads. Among some 490,000 distinct CDR3 sequences listed, 22% were seen once. Source material: blood. The origin of the receptors is a woman aged 65 to 85 with Graves' ophthalmopathy.

This clonotype has ten or more counts. The rearrangement joins TRBV2 to TRBJ2-3, with D tentatively TRBD1 (5 bases). CDR1 and CDR2 (germline): SNHLY, FYNNEI. There are 15 residues in the CDR3. Trimming took off 4 bases at V and 1 base at J, with 12 bases between the two ends. The CDR3 DNA is TGTGCCAGCAGTGTGGACAACCGGGGCACAGATACGCAGTATTTT. This sequence encodes CASSVDNRGTDTQYF.

There are many counts of this clonotype. The V gene is TRBV30, the J gene TRBJ1-2; D remains ambiguous. Deletions cut 3 bases from V and 8 bases from J, with 10 bases between. The CDR3 runs 11 residues. Looked up from germline, CDR1 is GTSNPN and CDR2 is SVGIG (reference sequence). The CDR3 bases are TGTGCCTGGAGCCCTCTGGCAGGCTACACCTTC. Its translation: CAWSPLAGYTF.

This chain links TRBV7-3 with TRBJ2-3; D remains ambiguous. Trimming took off 1 base at V and 1 base at J, with 9 bases between the two ends. Germline V gene lookup returns CDR1 SGHTA and CDR2 FQGTGA. The CDR3 extends over 15 amino acids. CDR3 bases: TGTGCCAGCAGCTTAATGGTCTCGGGCACAGATACGCAGTATTTT. Amino acid sequence: CASSLMVSGTDTQYF.

The rearrangement joins TRBV11-2 to TRBJ2-5, with a weak D call TRBD2 (6 bases). There are 14 residues in the CDR3. CDR1 is SGHAT, CDR2 FQNNGV, per germline. V shed 5 bases and J shed 5 bases, with 15 bases lying between them. In DNA, the CDR3 is TGTGCCAGCAGCCGACTAGAGAGTAGGGAGACCCAGTACTTC. Protein: CASSRLESRETQYF.

Note on this clonotype: A much larger clone lies a single base off, so this may be a read error. J is TRBJ2-1 and V is TRBV11-2; D is perhaps TRBD1 (5 bases). Germline-derived CDR1 and CDR2 are SGHAT and FQNNGV. CDR3 length: 14 amino acids. V was pared by 8 bases and J by 10 bases, with 21 bases between. The CDR3 here is CASGRVRAKGEQFF. DNA for the CDR3: TGTGCCAGCGGCCGAGTCAGGGCCAAGGGGGAGCAGTTCTTC.

This clonotype appeared many times. This chain connects TRBV2 to TRBJ2-2; D gene ambiguous. V lost 6 bases, J lost 2 bases, and 10 bases lay in between. Germline-derived CDR1 and CDR2 are SNHLY and FYNNEI. The CDR3 sequence is 14 residues long. The CDR3, as DNA: TGTGCCAGCAGCGTGGTACACAACACCGGGGAGCTGTTTTTT. As protein: CASSVVHNTGELFF.

This clonotype has only a few counts. The chain is built from TRBV7-2 and TRBJ1-3; weak D call: TRBD1 (6 bases). Germline CDR1 reads SGHTA; CDR2 reads FQGNSA. The CDR3 has 16 residues. The V and J ends lost 5 bases and 0 bases respectively, with 14 bases between them. The CDR3 DNA is TGTGCCAGCAGCCGGGGCCCACAGGGCTCTGGAAACACCATATATTTT. As protein: CASSRGPQGSGNTIYF.

This chain links TRBV20-1 with TRBJ1-2; D remains unclear. CDR3 size: 13 residues. Germline CDR1 is DFQATT and CDR2 is SNEGSKA (reference sequence). V gave up 2 bases and J gave up 5 bases, with 12 bases separating them. The CDR3 DNA is TGCAGTGCTAGAAGGGCCCTGGGATATGGCTACACCTTC. It yields the protein CSARRALGYGYTF.

This clonotype occurred a few times. The gene calls are TRBV3-1 and TRBJ2-7; 11 nucleotides match TRBD2. V shed 3 bases, J shed 4 bases, and the junction held 5 bases outside the gene matches. The germline gives CDR1 LGHDT, CDR2 YNNKEL (reference sequence). CDR3 length: 15 amino acids. The CDR3 DNA is TGTGCCAGCAGCCAGGCTAGCGGGAGGTGGTACGAGCAGTACTTC. It encodes CASSQASGRWYEQYF.

This clonotype was seen ten or more times. The chain couples TRBV2 to TRBJ1-6, with D possibly matching TRBD1 (6 bases). The CDR3 totals 14 residues. Trimming shortened V by 6 bases and J by 7 bases, and 13 bases separated the two germline ends. Germline-derived CDR1 and CDR2 are SNHLY and FYNNEI. The CDR3 sequence is CASRRDNVNSPLHF. In DNA, the CDR3 is TGTGCCAGCAGGCGGGACAACGTGAATTCACCCCTCCACTTT.

This clonotype was seen a handful of times. V is TRBV20-1 and J is TRBJ1-1; D is unclear. V was pared by 0 bases and J by 10 bases, with 18 bases between. There are 14 residues in the CDR3. The germline V gene has CDR1 DFQATT and CDR2 SNEGSKA (reference sequence). The DNA of the CDR3 is TGCAGTGCTAGAGATCCCTCCAAGTTAGAGGGAGCTTTCTTT. This sequence encodes CSARDPSKLEGAFF.

V is TRBV3-1 and J is TRBJ1-1; D unresolved. This CDR3 is 14 amino acids long. V dropped 3 bases and J dropped 4 bases, with 12 bases sitting between them. Germline V gives CDR1 LGHDT, CDR2 YNNKEL (reference sequence). The CDR3 here is CASSQDPVGTEAFF. The CDR3 DNA is TGTGCCAGCAGCCAGGACCCGGTGGGCACTGAAGCTTTCTTT.

This clonotype was seen many times. The CDR3 sequence is CASSQKGNTEAFF. The CDR3 coding sequence is TGTGCCAGCAGCCAAAAGGGAAACACTGAAGCTTTCTTT. The chain couples TRBV3-1 to TRBJ1-1, with D uncertain. V was pared by 2 bases and J by 2 bases, with 6 bases between. This CDR3 has 13 amino acids. Germline V lookup: CDR1 LGHDT, CDR2 YNNKEL (reference sequence).

The table lists this clonotype with many counts. The V call is TRBV20-1, the J call TRBJ1-1; 8 bases align to TRBD1. Germline V gene sequence: CDR1 DFQATT, CDR2 SNEGSKA (reference sequence). J was trimmed by 4 bases and V by 6 bases; bases with no gene match: 7. The CDR3 length is 13 residues. Here the CDR3 reads CSAYRGGGTEAFF. CDR3 in DNA: TGCAGTGCGTACAGGGGGGGGGGCACTGAAGCTTTCTTT.